The 30 T cell receptor beta chains given below trace back to one sample, sequenced in a study of control samples from healthy donors and cancer patients. This table comes from immunoSEQ multiplex PCR, and its TCRdb copy is limited to in-frame clones, with some not included. Of 75,000 to 90,000 clones in the sample, roughly 89% were seen once. The sequencing input was PBMCs. The receptors were sampled from a woman between 50 and 59 years old with colorectal cancer.

This chain uses TRBV4-3 with TRBJ1-5; the D gene is possibly TRBD1 (6 bases). The CDR3 is 15 amino acids. V lost 1 base to trimming and J lost 3 bases, with 10 bases between them. Germline V gene sequence: CDR1 LGHNA, CDR2 YSLEER. Here the CDR3 reads CASSQGGGPNQPQHF. For the CDR3, the DNA is TGCGCCAGCAGCCAAGGTGGGGGGCCCAATCAGCCCCAGCATTTT.

This clone was observed a few times. The chain is built from TRBV6-6 and TRBJ2-2, with a tentative D call TRBD1 (6 bases). This CDR3 is 13 amino acids long. CDR1 and CDR2 (germline): MNHNY, SVGAGI (reference sequence). Trimming cost V 6 bases and J 2 bases, with 7 bases left between them. Here the CDR3 reads CASRQGNTGELFF. CDR3 DNA: TGTGCCAGCAGACAGGGCAACACCGGGGAGCTGTTTTTT.

This clone was seen a single time. J is TRBJ2-5 and V is TRBV6-1, with D possibly being TRBD2 (5 bases). Germline V CDR1 and CDR2: MNHNS, SASEGT. The CDR3 length is 18 residues. V lost 0 bases, J lost 1 base, and 18 bases lay in between. CDR3: CASSEAMIGMGTQETQYF. CDR3 DNA sequence: TGTGCCAGCAGTGAAGCGATGATCGGGATGGGAACCCAAGAGACCCAGTACTTC.

The J gene is TRBJ1-2, the V gene TRBV5-6; D is possibly TRBD1 (6 bases). CDR3 length: 14 amino acids. Germline V gene data show CDR1 as SGHDT and CDR2 as YYEEEE. The V and J ends lost 4 bases and 2 bases respectively, with 12 bases between them. The CDR3 nucleotides are TGTGCCAGCAGCCGCCAGGGGATGAACTATGGCTACACCTTC. Translated, it gives CASSRQGMNYGYTF. The entire variable domain, with the rest obtained from reference TRBV5-6 and TRBJ1-2, is as follows: DAGVTQSPTHLIKTRGQQVTLRCSPKSGHDTVSWYQQALGQGPQFIFQYYEEEERQRGNFPDRFSGHQFPNYSSELNVNALLLGDSALYLCASSRQGMNYGYTFGSGTRLTVV.

The chain joins TRBV21-1 to TRBJ2-3; the table's TRBD2 call for D was not verified on the DNA. TRBV21-1 corresponds to a pseudogene. The CDR3 runs 18 residues. CDR3 protein: CASSKGKDSGKSTDTQYF. The CDR3 nucleotides are TGTGCCAGCAGCAAAGGGAAGGATAGCGGGAAAAGCACAGATACGCAGTATTTT.

CDR3: CAWTRNSPLHF. CDR3 nucleotides: TGTGCCTGGACCCGGAATTCACCCCTCCACTTT. The chain combines TRBV30 with TRBJ1-6; D is unclear. The CDR3 extends over 11 amino acids. V shed 4 bases and J shed 7 bases, with 5 bases lying between them. Per germline, CDR1 GTSNPN and CDR2 SVGIG (reference sequence).

The chain employs TRBV30 and TRBJ2-2; tentatively, D is TRBD2 (5 bases). Trimming pared 0 bases from V and 5 bases from J, leaving 13 bases between. CDR3 length equals 15 residues. The germline gives CDR1 GTSNPN, CDR2 SVGIG (reference sequence). The CDR3: CAWSVRRLSTGELFF. The CDR3 bases are TGTGCCTGGAGTGTACGTCGACTATCGACCGGGGAGCTGTTTTTT.

The sample holds a few counts of this clone. The chain is built from TRBV4-2 and TRBJ2-5; D not certain. The V end lost 0 bases, the J end lost 4 bases, and 12 bases lay between the germline ends. Germline assignment: CDR1 LGHNA and CDR2 YNFKEQ. The CDR3 spans 15 residues. Here the CDR3 reads CASSQEEQSRETQYF. Written as DNA, the CDR3 is TGTGCCAGCAGCCAAGAAGAACAATCCAGAGAGACCCAGTACTTC.

DNA for the CDR3: TGCGCCAGCAGCCCCCGGGCAGGGGGCTTCGGAGTCCAAGAGACCCAGTACTTC. This translates into CASSPRAGGFGVQETQYF. The chain recombines TRBV4-1 with TRBJ2-5, with 8 bases matching TRBD1. With 4 bases clipped from V and 1 base from J, the junction kept 14 bases outside the gene matches. Per germline, CDR1 MGHRA and CDR2 YSYEKL. The CDR3 contains 18 residues.

This clone has a single count. V and J are TRBV19 and TRBJ1-5, with 7 positions matching TRBD1. Per germline, CDR1 LNHDA and CDR2 SQIVND (reference sequence). The V segment lost 6 bases and the J segment 1 base; nucleotides outside the gene matches: 3. The CDR3 has 14 amino acids. CDR3: CASRRQGSNQPQHF. The CDR3, as DNA: TGTGCCAGTAGGAGACAGGGCAGCAATCAGCCCCAGCATTTT. Supplemented by reference TRBV19 and TRBJ1-5, the full variable domain reads DGGITQSPKYLFRKEGQNVTLSCEQNLNHDAMYWYRQDPGQGLRLIYYSQIVNDFQKGDIAEGYSVSREKKESFPLTVTSAQKNPTAFYLCASRRQGSNQPQHFGDGTRLSIL.

The rearrangement links TRBV28 to TRBJ2-7, with D perhaps TRBD1 (6 bases). The CDR3 covers 13 residues. Germline CDR1 is MDHEN and CDR2 is SYDVKM. The ends were cut back, 6 bases at V and 6 bases at J, with 15 bases in the middle. Here the CDR3 reads CASSVGQSGEQYV. For the CDR3, the DNA is TGTGCCAGCAGCGTAGGACAGTCCGGCGAGCAGTACGTC.

This sequence joins TRBV7-3 and TRBJ2-3, with unresolved D. The ends were cut back, 2 bases at V and 2 bases at J, with 8 bases in the middle. The CDR3 sequence is 14 residues long. Germline-derived CDR1 and CDR2 are SGHTA and FQGTGA. The CDR3 reads CASSLFPNTDTQYF. In DNA form, the CDR3 reads TGTGCCAGCAGCTTATTTCCGAACACAGATACGCAGTATTTT.

This chain connects TRBV6-4 to TRBJ2-1; the D gene is possibly TRBD1 (7 bases). The CDR3 is made up of 12 amino acids. V was shortened by 7 bases and J by 10 bases, with 14 bases between the two germline ends. The germline CDR1 and CDR2 sequences are MRHNA and SNTAGT. The CDR3 loop is CASTGGGGEQFF. In DNA form, the CDR3 reads TGTGCCAGCACCGGAGGGGGCGGGGAGCAGTTCTTC.

The chain couples TRBV10-1 to TRBJ2-3, with a weak D call TRBD2 (6 bases). V was clipped by 3 bases and J by 1 base, with 11 bases between them. CDR3 length: 15 residues. Germline assignment: CDR1 WNHNN and CDR2 SYGVQD (reference sequence). The CDR3 DNA is TGCGCCAGCAGTGACGCTAGCGAAGGCACAGATACGCAGTATTTT. This encodes CASSDASEGTDTQYF.

This chain links TRBV6-5 with TRBJ2-6; D perhaps matches TRBD2 (5 bases). Trimming cost V 2 bases and J 1 base, with 6 bases left between them. This CDR3 comprises 15 residues. Germline V gene sequence: CDR1 MNHEY, CDR2 SVGAGI. CDR3: CASSYGGSGANVLTF. CDR3 DNA: TGTGCCAGCAGTTACGGAGGATCTGGGGCCAACGTCCTGACTTTC.

By sample fraction, this clone is medium-sized. The CDR3 bases are TGTGCCACCAGTGAGGGGGCTAAGGACACCGGGGAGCTGTTTTTT. The encoded protein is CATSEGAKDTGELFF. The chain carries TRBV24-1 and TRBJ2-2; D might be TRBD1 (6 bases). The CDR3 extends over 15 amino acids. Per the germline V gene, CDR1 is KGHDR and CDR2 is SFDVKD. V shed 4 bases and J shed 3 bases, with 11 bases lying between them.

Concerning this clone: The sample contains more than one DNA sequence encoding this CDR3. The CDR3 reads CASSPRAGGTEAFF. The CDR3 region has the DNA TGTGCCAGCTCACCACGGGCAGGGGGCACTGAAGCTTTCTTT. V and J are TRBV18 and TRBJ1-1, with TRBD1 matching 7 bases. Germline lookup yields CDR1 KGHSH and CDR2 LQKENI. CDR3 length: 14 residues. J lost 4 bases, V lost 1 base, and 3 bases had no gene match.

The V gene is TRBV5-6, the J gene TRBJ1-5; the D is unclear. The CDR3 consists of 14 residues. V was shortened by 4 bases and J by 4 bases, with 12 bases between the two germline ends. The V gene's germline CDR1 is SGHDT and CDR2 YYEEEE. CDR3 in amino acids: CASSEGSYNQPQHF. CDR3 sequence (DNA): TGTGCCAGCAGCGAAGGGTCTTATAATCAGCCCCAGCATTTT.

Note on this clone: The same CDR3 also results from other DNA sequences found in this sample. V and J are TRBV30 and TRBJ1-1; D is unresolved. This CDR3 comprises 13 residues. Per germline, CDR1 GTSNPN and CDR2 SVGIG (reference sequence). V gave up 7 bases and J gave up 0 bases, with 12 bases separating them. CDR3 sequence: CASDLGVNTEAFF. CDR3 coding DNA: TGTGCCTCTGACCTTGGGGTGAACACTGAAGCTTTCTTT.

This chain connects TRBV5-6 to TRBJ2-3; D call uncertain. In germline, CDR1 is SGHDT, CDR2 YYEEEE. The CDR3 runs 13 residues. V was shortened by 5 bases and J by 0 bases, with 7 bases between the two germline ends. CDR3 region: CASSKRSTDTQYF. CDR3 sequence (DNA): TGTGCCAGCAGTAAGAGGAGCACAGATACGCAGTATTTT.

The genes are TRBV7-2 and TRBJ2-7; maybe TRBD2 (7 bases). CDR1 is SGHTA, CDR2 FQGNSA, per germline. The CDR3 runs 15 residues. Trimming pared 2 bases from V and 2 bases from J, leaving 13 bases between. The CDR3 region is CASSLREGGTYEQYV. In DNA, the CDR3 is TGTGCCAGCAGCTTAAGGGAGGGGGGGACCTACGAGCAGTACGTC.

The genes are TRBV10-3 and TRBJ1-3; D may be TRBD1 (6 bases). CDR1 ENHRY and CDR2 SYGVKD come from the germline V gene. The CDR3 contains 14 residues. Deletions cut 7 bases from V and 3 bases from J, with 13 bases between. For the CDR3, the DNA is TGTGCCATCACGGCGACAGGCCTTGGAAACACCATATATTTT. Its translation: CAITATGLGNTIYF.

V gene TRBV10-3 combines with J gene TRBJ1-1; 9 bases are a match to TRBD1. The ends lost 3 bases at V and 0 bases at J; junction bases unmatched: 2. This CDR3 spans 15 amino acids. The germline gives CDR1 ENHRY, CDR2 SYGVKD. CDR3 coding DNA: TGTGCCATCAGTGACGGGACAGGGATGAACACTGAAGCTTTCTTT. Translating it yields CAISDGTGMNTEAFF.

The chain links TRBV7-8 to TRBJ2-5; D remains ambiguous. Germline loops: CDR1 SGHVS, CDR2 FQNEAQ. CDR3 length: 13 amino acids. The V and J ends lost 1 base and 2 bases respectively, with 5 bases between them. CDR3 nucleotide sequence: TGTGCCAGCAGCTTAGGAACTCAAGAGACCCAGTACTTC. This gives the protein CASSLGTQETQYF.

The chain is built from TRBV18 and TRBJ1-6; 8 positions match TRBD1. V gave up 2 bases and J gave up 15 bases; unmatched junction bases: 6. Germline lookup yields CDR1 KGHSH and CDR2 LQKENI. This CDR3 region has 13 residues. This chain's CDR3 is CASSPGTGQVLHF. The CDR3 nucleotides are TGTGCCAGCTCACCAGGGACAGGCCAAGTCCTCCACTTT.

The chain employs TRBV6-5 and TRBJ1-3, with D perhaps matching TRBD1 (5 bases). The CDR3 runs 15 residues. CDR1 is MNHEY, CDR2 SVGAGI, per germline. Trimming stripped 5 bases from V and 0 bases from J, with 11 bases between. The CDR3, as DNA: TGTGCCAGCAGTAGAGACAGTTTCTCTGGAAACACCATATATTTT. Its protein product is CASSRDSFSGNTIYF.

This sequence joins TRBV12-5 and TRBJ1-6; the D is unclear. Germline V gene data show CDR1 as LGHNT and CDR2 as FRNRAP. V shed 8 bases and J shed 6 bases, with 11 bases lying between them. The CDR3 loop spans 13 amino acids. For the CDR3, the DNA is TGTGCTAGTACCTACCGGGCTAATTCACCCCTCCACTTT. This sequence encodes CASTYRANSPLHF.

This clone has just one count. The chain recombines TRBV5-6 with TRBJ1-2; D is perhaps TRBD1 (6 bases). Germline CDR1 is SGHDT and CDR2 is YYEEEE. CDR3 size: 14 residues. Trimming took 0 bases from V and 3 from J, leaving 9 bases between them. DNA of the CDR3: TGTGCCAGCAGCTTGGTACACAGGGACTATGGCTACACCTTC. This gives the protein CASSLVHRDYGYTF.

This clone was observed once. V is TRBV7-2 and J is TRBJ2-1, with 9 nucleotides matching TRBD2. V gave up 1 base and J gave up 8 bases; unmatched junction bases: 9. Germline V CDR1 and CDR2: SGHTA, FQGNSA. The CDR3 spans 16 residues. CDR3 region: CASSLVRGGPSYEQFF. Here the CDR3 DNA reads TGTGCCAGCAGCTTAGTGCGGGGGGGGCCTAGCTATGAGCAGTTCTTC.

V gene TRBV6-2 or TRBV6-3 combines with J gene TRBJ2-7, with D tentatively TRBD1 or TRBD2 (6 bases each). V was cut by 2 bases and J by 1 base, with 12 bases left in between. This CDR3 has 15 amino acids. The germline V gene encodes CDR1 MNHEY and CDR2 SVGEGT. In nucleotides, the CDR3 is TGTGCCAGCAGTTACCGCCGGGGGCGATCCTACGAGCAGTACGTC. This translates into CASSYRRGRSYEQYV.